This note documents a single T cell receptor beta chain sequence. Its antigen has not been determined. The sample contains more than one DNA sequence encoding this CDR3. The record originates from a study of cytomegalovirus exposure and HLA in healthy donors (dated by TCRdb to about 2017). For the wider study: An earlier analysis of approximately 600 of the donors reported about 250 Gb of sequence data and some 120 million unique TCR beta sequences from approximately 180 million T cells. Roughly five DR-DQ haplotypes were treated as single units for association and clustering because of strong linkage in the cohort. To predict cytomegalovirus infection status, the study combined high-throughput TCR immunosequencing, statistical association of individual TCRs with disease status, and machine learning. Approximately 300 gigabases of sequencing data and roughly 81 million unique TCR sequences made up an early release that covered fewer than 650 HLA-typed donors. Among around 400 genotyped donors of the cohort, an average of roughly 230,000 unique TCR beta nucleotide sequences was sequenced per donor, of which 15% to 20% were non-productive. In the later analysis, no new phenotypic data were used to find candidate immune exposures; instead, reliance was placed on TCR beta sequences and their occurrence across donors. HLA typing covered class I and class II loci at four-digit resolution. The study was designed to test whether signatures of past pathogen exposure could be identified by cataloging public T cell receptors. Donor age, sex, ethnicity and CMV serostatus were compiled alongside the repertoire data. A later genetic analysis took genome-wide SNP genotypes for about 65% of the roughly 670 donors and used that subset as a discovery cohort. Every repertoire in the discovery cohort had been generated on one and the same sequencing platform. A later analysis re-analyzed previously published TCR beta repertoires from several hundred donors and added high-resolution HLA genotyping to study TCR occurrence patterns. Of the 350 to 450 genotyped donors, over 70% fell in the genetic ancestry cluster associated with self-reported Caucasian donors. The number of typed donors differed by locus: roughly 629-630 for A, B, C, DRB1 and DQB1; 522 for DQA1; roughly 600 for DPA1; and 400 to 480 for DPB1. An earlier analysis of roughly 580 of the donors used high-throughput TCR beta sequencing to judge whether each TCR beta V gene segment behaved as functional or pseudogenic. In addition to the first cohort of 666 subjects, a separate validation cohort of some 120 different subjects was used. The study used immunosequencing to profile the T cell repertoires of approximately 640 subjects and linked those repertoires to cytomegalovirus serostatus.

The cohort comprised more than 550 healthy bone marrow donors. At the time of sampling, every cohort member was nominally healthy, though immune exposures that went unrecorded were likely present. The donor was CMV seronegative and belonged to the group of under 400 seronegative cohort members. A peripheral blood sample was provided by each donor, and peripheral blood mononuclear cells were used for TCR beta sequencing. Genomic DNA was extracted from the blood cell samples with the Qiagen DNeasy Blood Extraction Kit. General findings and caveats noted by the study authors: In an earlier analysis of some 550 of the donors, most TCR beta V segments were observed in productive rearrangements about 87% or about 30% of the time, broadly matching IMGT annotations. A later analysis found that HLA-associated TCR beta chains were more clonally expanded and had lower generation probabilities than equally common non-associated chains. In this cohort, only TCR beta chains were sequenced, and detectable features were limited by the absence of alpha or paired-chain data. Because counts were too low, about 18 rarely observed V segments, including chromosome 9 orphons, were excluded from the earlier analysis of under 650 of the donors. A later analysis reported that several top co-occurrence clusters appeared linked to parvovirus B19, influenza, CMV and Epstein-Barr virus. In vitro tests confirmed that a few of the cytomegalovirus-associated TCR beta chains recognize cytomegalovirus antigens. The authors suggested that the approach could potentially be generalized to other disease states and immunological phenotypes. In both the original and validation cohorts, the classifier was reported to diagnose cytomegalovirus status with high specificity and sensitivity. Correlated functional status among segregating V segments might be attributable to linkage disequilibrium, but an unknown experimental factor could not be ruled out. An association between a missense DCLRE1C variant and V-gene and J-gene trimming of TCR beta chains was found in a later genetic analysis and replicated in an independent cohort. According to a later analysis, TCR association rates differed among HLA loci, with DRB1 alleles showing the most associated TCRs and HLA-C alleles showing the fewest. A further reported finding was that TCR beta sequences accurately predicted the HLA-A and HLA-B alleles for most subjects in the first cohort. Because HLA typing was unavailable for some donors at each locus, only the typed subset was used in association tests. When HLA alleles, especially DR and DQ, strongly co-occurred, attributing TCR associations to individual alleles was difficult. A later analysis found that most CMV-associated TCR beta chains appeared HLA-restricted, with HLA associations seemingly driven largely by CMV exposure. A later genetic analysis reported fewer N-insertions in productive TCRs among donors in an Asian-associated ancestry cluster than the roughly 720-donor mean. Specific HLA alleles were associated with 18,000 or so TCR beta sequences at a false discovery rate of 0.05 in a later analysis. Most TCR sequences were observed very rarely across donors, whereas some public TCRs were present in many individuals. Sequencing depth was assumed to be roughly uniform across donors in the presence/absence analyses, though that assumption may not hold. Some IMGT-functional V segments, including TRBV6-2 and TRBV6-3, could not be distinguished by the 87-base-pair reads and were therefore excluded. Immune exposure information for the cohort was limited to CMV serostatus. A group of highly shared sequence variants was considered likely to be a technical artifact of the sequencing pipeline. In the study, around 150 TCR beta chains were listed as associated with cytomegalovirus.

CDR1 is given as LNHDA and CDR2 as SQIVND, both from the germline V gene (reference sequence). Here V drops 7 bases and J drops 0 bases, and the junction holds 2 bases not matched to any gene. Taken from cysteine to phenylalanine, the CDR3 has 13 residues. Of all the DNA, just the CDR3 is kept, 39 bases in frame from base 1. Library construction relied on the immunoSEQ multiplex PCR assay. A mixture of 60 forward primers for TCR Vbeta segments and 13 reverse primers for TCR Jbeta segments was used in the multiplex PCR. The CDR3 region of rearranged TCR beta genes was amplified from genomic DNA with a multiplex PCR assay. On the Illumina HiSeq System, the amplified TCR beta libraries were sequenced as 87-base-pair reads. As for the authors' bioinformatics: In a later analysis, about 80 million unique TCR beta chains were counted across the roughly 700 repertoires, and around 10 million of these chains were shared by at least two donors. Raw reads were error-corrected and collapsed into unique sequences by a nearest-neighbor algorithm in which closely related sequences were merged to remove PCR and sequencing errors. V, D and J gene segments were assigned by aligning CDR3 sequences to IMGT reference sequences. For a sequence to be retained, a match of at least six nucleotides to both a V gene segment and a J gene segment was required. Rearrangements were called productive when the CDR3 lacked stop codons and stayed in frame with V and J; all others were non-productive. Following IMGT convention, CDR3 was defined as the stretch from the second conserved V-encoded cysteine to the conserved J-encoded phenylalanine. The earlier analysis of approximately 500 of the donors excluded sequences that lacked an unambiguous match to a single V gene segment. In an earlier analysis of almost 600 of the donors, a V segment was called functional when productive rearrangements were above 56.7%, and segregating when the standard deviation between donors exceeded 5%. A statistical classification framework was built to diagnose cytomegalovirus status from the catalog of TCR beta chain sequences. In a later analysis, V and J genes were assigned by comparing TCR nucleotide sequences against IMGT/GENE-DB human TR gene sequences. The TCRdist pipeline was used in a later analysis to assign CDR3 sequences and most-parsimonious VDJ recombination scenarios. In a later analysis, each TCR beta chain was defined by its CDR3 amino acid sequence together with its V-gene family, and reads lacking a unique V-gene family were excluded. To address suspected cross-contamination and a sequencing artifact, a later analysis removed some 620 highly shared, low-generation-probability nucleotide sequences. In a later analysis, a clonal expansion index for each public chain was calculated from normalized within-repertoire ranks of inferred template counts. In a later analysis, generation probabilities were computed using a VDJ recombination model fitted to out-of-frame rearrangements, and the results were checked against IGoR. A later analysis scored TCR-TCR, TCR-HLA and TCR-CMV co-occurrence with hypergeometric tests, applying a repertoire-size bias correction to TCR pairs. To estimate false discovery rates, a later analysis permuted the HLA or CMV assignments 20 times. In a later analysis, co-occurring TCRs were grouped using DBSCAN, with TCRdist sequence similarity added in when clustering inside HLA-allele-positive subsets. For co-occurrence clustering, repertoires with fewer than 30,000 or more than 120,000 public chains were excluded, along with roughly 5 repertoires with anomalous nucleotide sharing. TCRdb's version of the immuneACCESS table is confined to in-frame rearrangements and falls short of the full clone set. An unresolved V gene accounts for under half of the shortfall where checked; the remainder is of unknown origin. For V, J and clone size, that table is used; D and trimming come from the DNA. The table for this sample records about 160,000 clones. 2% to 2.5% of the sample lies in the top ten.

The chain is encoded by TRBV19 joined to TRBJ2-7, and 8 junction bases match TRBD2. The sequencing sample was made of PBMCs. The sequence derives from a man aged 25 to 45 in good health and CMV-seronegative. The sequenced DNA: TGTGCCAGTAAGCTAGCGGGCTCCTACGAGCAGTACTTC. The translation is CASKLAGSYEQYF. Reference TRBV19 and TRBJ2-7 proteins supply the regions before and after the CDR3; the full variable domain is: DGGITQSPKYLFRKEGQNVTLSCEQNLNHDAMYWYRQDPGQGLRLIYYSQIVNDFQKGDIAEGYSVSREKKESFPLTVTSAQKNPTAFYLCASKLAGSYEQYFGPGTRLTVT.